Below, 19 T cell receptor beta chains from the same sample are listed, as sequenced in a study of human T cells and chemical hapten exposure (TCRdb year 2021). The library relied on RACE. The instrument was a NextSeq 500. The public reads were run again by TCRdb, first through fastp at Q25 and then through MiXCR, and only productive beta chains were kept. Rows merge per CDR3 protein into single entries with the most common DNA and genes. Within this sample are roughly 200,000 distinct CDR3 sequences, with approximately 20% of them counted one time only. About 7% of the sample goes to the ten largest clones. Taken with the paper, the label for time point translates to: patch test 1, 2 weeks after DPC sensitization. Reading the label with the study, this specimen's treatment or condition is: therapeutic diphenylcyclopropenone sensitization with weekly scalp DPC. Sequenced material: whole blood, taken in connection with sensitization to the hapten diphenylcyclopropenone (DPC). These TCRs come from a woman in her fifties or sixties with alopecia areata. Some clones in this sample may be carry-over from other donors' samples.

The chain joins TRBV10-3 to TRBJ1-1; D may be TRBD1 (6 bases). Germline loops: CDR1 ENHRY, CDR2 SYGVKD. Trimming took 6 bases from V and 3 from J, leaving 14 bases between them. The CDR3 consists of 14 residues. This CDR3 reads CAIRQGRQDTEAFF. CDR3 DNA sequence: TGTGCCATCAGGCAGGGGAGGCAGGACACTGAAGCTTTCTTT.

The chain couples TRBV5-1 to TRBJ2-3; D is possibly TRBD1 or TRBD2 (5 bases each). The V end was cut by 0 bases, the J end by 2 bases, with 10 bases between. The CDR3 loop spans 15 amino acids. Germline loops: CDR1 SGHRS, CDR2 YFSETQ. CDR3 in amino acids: CASSLAGPATDTQYF. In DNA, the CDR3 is TGCGCCAGCAGCTTGGCGGGGCCGGCCACAGATACGCAGTATTTT. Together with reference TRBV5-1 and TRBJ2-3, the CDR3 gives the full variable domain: KAGVTQTPRYLIKTRGQQVTLSCSPISGHRSVSWYQQTPGQGLQFLFEYFSETQRNKGNFPGRFSGRQFSNSRSEMNVSTLELGDSALYLCASSLAGPATDTQYFGPGTRLTVL.

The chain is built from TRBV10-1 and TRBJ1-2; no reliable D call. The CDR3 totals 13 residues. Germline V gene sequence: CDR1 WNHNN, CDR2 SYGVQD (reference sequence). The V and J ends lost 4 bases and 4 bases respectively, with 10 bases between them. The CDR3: CASSATQSYGYTF. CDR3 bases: TGCGCCAGCAGTGCCACACAGTCCTATGGCTACACCTTC.

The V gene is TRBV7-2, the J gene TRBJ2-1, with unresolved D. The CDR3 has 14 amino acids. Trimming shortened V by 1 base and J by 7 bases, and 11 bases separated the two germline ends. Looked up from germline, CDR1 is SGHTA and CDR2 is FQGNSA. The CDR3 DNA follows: TGTGCCAGCAGCTTAGAAACCGCAACGAATGAGCAGTTCTTC. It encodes CASSLETATNEQFF.

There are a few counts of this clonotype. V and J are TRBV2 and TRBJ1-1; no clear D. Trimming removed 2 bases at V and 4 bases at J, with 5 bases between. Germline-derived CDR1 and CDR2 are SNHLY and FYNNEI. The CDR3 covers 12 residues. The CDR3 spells CASSEFGTEAFF. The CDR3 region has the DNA TGTGCCAGCAGTGAATTCGGCACTGAAGCTTTCTTT.

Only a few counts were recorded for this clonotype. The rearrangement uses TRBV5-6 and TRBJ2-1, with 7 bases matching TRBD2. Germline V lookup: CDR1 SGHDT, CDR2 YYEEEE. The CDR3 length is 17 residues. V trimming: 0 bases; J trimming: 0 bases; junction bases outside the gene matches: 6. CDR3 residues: CASSLAWGGISYNEQFF. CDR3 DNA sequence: TGTGCCAGCAGCTTGGCCTGGGGGGGGATCTCCTACAATGAGCAGTTCTTC. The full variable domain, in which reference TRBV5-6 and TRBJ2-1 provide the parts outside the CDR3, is DAGVTQSPTHLIKTRGQQVTLRCSPKSGHDTVSWYQQALGQGPQFIFQYYEEEERQRGNFPDRFSGHQFPNYSSELNVNALLLGDSALYLCASSLAWGGISYNEQFFGPGTRLTVL.

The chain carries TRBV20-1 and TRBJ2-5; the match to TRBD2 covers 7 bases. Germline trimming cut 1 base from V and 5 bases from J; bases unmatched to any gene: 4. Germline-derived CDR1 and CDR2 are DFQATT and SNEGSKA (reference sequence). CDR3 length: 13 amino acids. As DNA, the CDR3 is TGCAGTGCTAGAGCGGGAGGAGGGGAGACCCAGTACTTC. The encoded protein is CSARAGGGETQYF.

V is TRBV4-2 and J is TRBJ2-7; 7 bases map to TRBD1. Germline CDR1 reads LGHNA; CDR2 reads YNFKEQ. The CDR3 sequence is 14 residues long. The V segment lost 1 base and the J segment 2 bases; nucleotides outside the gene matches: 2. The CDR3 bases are TGTGCCAGCAGCCAAGCAGGACAGGCCTACGAGCAGTACTTC. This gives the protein CASSQAGQAYEQYF.

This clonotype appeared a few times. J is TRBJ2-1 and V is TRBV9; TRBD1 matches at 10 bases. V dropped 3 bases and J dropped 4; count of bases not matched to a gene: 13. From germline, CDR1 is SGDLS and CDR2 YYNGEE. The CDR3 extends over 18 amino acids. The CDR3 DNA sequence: TGTGCCAGCAGCGCCCTCGACCCGGGACAGGGGCAATACAATGAGCAGTTCTTC. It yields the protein CASSALDPGQGQYNEQFF.

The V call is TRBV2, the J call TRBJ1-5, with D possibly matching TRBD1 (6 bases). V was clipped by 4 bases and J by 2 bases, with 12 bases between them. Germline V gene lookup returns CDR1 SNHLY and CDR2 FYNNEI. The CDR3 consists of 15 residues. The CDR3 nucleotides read TGTGCCAGCAGTGGACAGGCGGGTGGCAATCAGCCCCAGCATTTT. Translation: CASSGQAGGNQPQHF.

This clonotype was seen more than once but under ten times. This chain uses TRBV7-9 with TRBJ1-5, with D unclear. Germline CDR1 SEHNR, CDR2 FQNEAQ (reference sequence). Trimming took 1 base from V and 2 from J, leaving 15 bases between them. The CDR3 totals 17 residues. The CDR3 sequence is CASSLGTILGGNQPQHF. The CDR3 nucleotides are TGTGCCAGCAGCTTAGGGACGATCCTTGGGGGCAATCAGCCCCAGCATTTT.

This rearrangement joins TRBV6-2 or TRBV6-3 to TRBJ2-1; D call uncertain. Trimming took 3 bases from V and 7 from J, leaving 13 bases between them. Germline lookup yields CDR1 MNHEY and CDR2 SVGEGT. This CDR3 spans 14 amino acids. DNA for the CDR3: TGTGCCAGCAGTTATGGTCGGTCCGGGAATGAGCAGTTCTTC. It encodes CASSYGRSGNEQFF.

CDR3 nucleotide sequence: TGTGCCAGCAGTTACTCTCCACAACAAGAGACCCAGTACTTC. Its translation is CASSYSPQQETQYF. The V call is TRBV6-5, the J call TRBJ2-5; D is unresolved. Germline loops: CDR1 MNHEY, CDR2 SVGAGI. The CDR3 has 14 amino acids. The ends were cut back, 0 bases at V and 2 bases at J, with 7 bases in the middle.

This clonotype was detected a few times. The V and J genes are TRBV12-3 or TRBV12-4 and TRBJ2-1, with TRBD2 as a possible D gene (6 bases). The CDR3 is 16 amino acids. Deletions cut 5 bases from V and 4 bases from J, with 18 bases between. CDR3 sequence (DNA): TGTGCCAGCAGTCCCCTATCCGGGAGCCGTTACAATGAGCAGTTCTTC. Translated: CASSPLSGSRYNEQFF.

In nucleotides, the CDR3 is TGTGCCAGCAGTTACTCAACCGGGAATGAGCAGTTCTTC. It codes for CASSYSTGNEQFF. This rearrangement joins TRBV6-2 or TRBV6-3 to TRBJ2-1; D remains ambiguous. V was pared by 0 bases and J by 7 bases, with 7 bases between. The length of the CDR3 is 13 residues. Germline loops: CDR1 MNHEY, CDR2 SVGEGT.

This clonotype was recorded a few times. For the CDR3, the DNA is TGTGCCAGCAGGTTTGTCGCTGGACCAAGCTCCTACGAGCAGTACTTC. Protein: CASRFVAGPSSYEQYF. The J gene is TRBJ2-7, the V gene TRBV6-6; no clear D gene. CDR1 is MNHNY, CDR2 SVGAGI, per germline (reference sequence). The ends were cut back, 6 bases at V and 0 bases at J, with 18 bases in the middle. The CDR3 contains 16 residues.

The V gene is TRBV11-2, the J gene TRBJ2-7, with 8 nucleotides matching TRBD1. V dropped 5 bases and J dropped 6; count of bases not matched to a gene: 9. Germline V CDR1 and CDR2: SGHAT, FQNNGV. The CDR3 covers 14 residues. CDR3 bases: TGTGCCAGCAGCACCCAACAGGGGGTACGCGAGCAGTACTTC. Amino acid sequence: CASSTQQGVREQYF.

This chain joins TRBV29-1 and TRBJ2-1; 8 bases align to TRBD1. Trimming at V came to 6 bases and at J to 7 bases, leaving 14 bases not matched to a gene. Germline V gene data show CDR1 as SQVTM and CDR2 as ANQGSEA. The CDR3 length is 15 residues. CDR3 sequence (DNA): TGCAGCGTGTATGGACAGGGCGGATTTAGGAATGAGCAGTTCTTC. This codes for CSVYGQGGFRNEQFF.

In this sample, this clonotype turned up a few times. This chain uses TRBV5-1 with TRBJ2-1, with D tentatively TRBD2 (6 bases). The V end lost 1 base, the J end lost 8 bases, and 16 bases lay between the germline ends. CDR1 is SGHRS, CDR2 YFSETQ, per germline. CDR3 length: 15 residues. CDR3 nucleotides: TGCGCCAGCAGCTTGCAGGAGGTAGCGGTACATGAGCAGTTCTTC. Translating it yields CASSLQEVAVHEQFF.